A selection of T cell receptor beta chains follows, all from one sample in a study of cytomegalovirus exposure and HLA in healthy donors. Method: immunoSEQ multiplex PCR; TCRdb's copy keeps in-frame clones and lacks some. The data show some 110,000 clones, just under 95% seen once. The sequencing input was PBMCs. These receptors were taken from a woman aged 18-30 years in good health and CMV-seronegative. Each CDR3 is given with its conserved first and last residue. The D gene is left open where the match is weak.

TRBJ2-5	TRBV4-1	NA	17	CASSQDTLAFYQETQYF
TRBJ2-5	TRBV5-4	NA	13	CASSLESGETQYF
TRBJ2-7	TRBV29-1	NA	15	CSVADQDIDSYEQYF
TRBJ1-2	TRBV2	NA	13	CASSLDSYYGYTF
TRBJ1-5	TRBV28	NA	16	CASSYESGTPRQPQHF
TRBJ1-4	TRBV5-1	TRBD1	16	CASSSQGGFLNEKLFF
TRBJ2-5	TRBV5-1	TRBD2	15	CASSQRGDYQETQYF
TRBJ2-3	TRBV4-1	NA	14	CASSQDISTDTQYF
TRBJ1-5	TRBV19	NA	13	CASRQAPVQPQHF
TRBJ1-1	TRBV7-9	TRBD1	17	CASSRGGSRQGHSQAFF
TRBJ2-6	TRBV7-9	TRBD1	17	CASSLMDRGLGANVLTF
TRBJ2-1	TRBV28	TRBD2	15	CASSPLAGLTNEQFF
TRBJ2-7	TRBV7-2	NA	14	CASTLLAAAYEQYF
TRBJ2-1	TRBV28	NA	12	CASKGSYNEQFF
TRBJ2-2	TRBV5-1	TRBD2	18	CASSLSITSGSNTGELFF
TRBJ2-5	TRBV7-9	NA	12	CATDSGQETQYF
TRBJ1-3	TRBV28	NA	16	CASRPPASGQGDTIYF
TRBJ1-1	TRBV5-6	NA	12	CASSFGATEAFF
TRBJ2-1	TRBV29-1	TRBD1	15	CSVDSGTAPYNEQFF
TRBJ2-7	TRBV28	NA	12	CASSRRWYEQYF
TRBJ1-2	TRBV19	TRBD1	17	CASSSLSRQGRGHGYTF
TRBJ1-6	TRBV25-1	NA	13	CASSEQGYSPLHF
TRBJ2-5	TRBV14	NA	14	CASSQSYGDGTQYF
TRBJ1-1	TRBV5-1	TRBD1	15	CASSPTRQGGTEAFF
TRBJ2-7	TRBV19	NA	14	CASSIPTGTYEQYF
TRBJ2-1	TRBV9	NA	14	CASSPRVVPNEQFF
TRBJ1-1	TRBV11-2	NA	13	CASSLGGNTEAFF
TRBJ2-1	TRBV2	NA	16	CASSYSRRADRDEQFF
TRBJ2-1	TRBV5-1	TRBD2	14	CASSLDPSGYEQFF
TRBJ2-7	TRBV4-1	NA	14	CASSHGRDSYEQYF
TRBJ2-7	TRBV7-9	NA	11	CASTQDYEQYF
TRBJ2-6	TRBV29-1	TRBD1	18	CSVEDRDRASSGANVLTF